This T cell receptor (beta chain) was found in a study of T cells in Graves' hyperthyroidism and ophthalmopathy. Findings of the study overall: Prediction of ophthalmopathy progression came a median approximately 6.6 months pre-onset. Peripheral blood also featured most of the thyroid clonotypes expanded above 0.001.

Amplification targeted TCR beta CDR3 regions from RNA transcripts. The HTBI primer set was used in a first-round RT-PCR of the TCR CDR3. TCRdb recomputed calls from the multiplex PCR reads with MiXCR, one row per CDR3 protein. The sample carries over 250,000 distinct CDR3 sequences, roughly 13% recorded once. Germline V gives CDR1 SGHTA, CDR2 FQGNSA. The CDR3 consists of 13 residues. Trimming cost V 5 bases and J 8 bases, with 10 bases left between them. This clonotype was recorded many times. Its target is not known. Among ophthalmopathy patients, the Clinical Activity Score reached at least 3, the NOSPECS grade reached at least 4, and duration remained under 3 months. Pregnant or lactating patients were excluded, as were those with uncontrolled infection or other autoimmune disease.

This clonotype was obtained from a woman aged 35 to 49 with Graves' ophthalmopathy. This sequence joins TRBV7-2 and TRBJ1-6, with D possibly matching TRBD1 (6 bases). Sample: blood. The CDR3 DNA reads as TGTGCCAGCAGCATACGACAGGATTCACCCCTCCACTTT. It codes for CASSIRQDSPLHF.